The subject of this entry is one TCR beta chain. Its antigen is still unknown. It has no much larger one-base neighbor in the sample; base qualities were not kept. The TCR beta CDR3 regions were amplified from the RNA transcripts. The TCR CDR3 was subjected to a first round of RT-PCR using the HTBI primer set and the Qiagen OneStep RT-PCR kit. The libraries were constructed in a second round of multiplex PCR and then size-selected and purified. Sequencing of the libraries was done on an Illumina HiSeq2000 using paired-end 100 bp reads. The published analysis was carried out like this. SOAPnuke was used to process the raw data, removing reads that contained adapters or uncalled bases, had a mean Phred below 15, or lacked an exact match to the constant primer or identifier. High-quality paired reads were merged using COPE v1.2.5, and each unique nucleotide sequence was defined as a clonotype. MiTCR v1.1 was used to align clonotypes to the IMGT TRBV, TRBD and TRBJ reference segments. Analysis was restricted to V-J combinations with a frequency above 0.0001, which covered roughly 99% of repertoires. A TCS score was defined as the ratio of F50 (clonal expansion) to E x V (chaos), with BLOSUM62-based TCRdist applied between CDR3 peptides within each V-J. Welch's t-statistics and random forest reduced fewer than 600 V-J features to 13, which were used in a naive Bayes classifier (R e1071). TCRdb applied fastp at Q25 and MiXCR to the public reads, then kept only in-frame beta chains. Identical CDR3 proteins give one entry, which carries the most common genes and DNA. These V and J calls originate from TCRdb's pipeline instead of the authors' own analysis. This sample has some 560,000 distinct CDR3 sequences in its table, and about 14% of those were observed once. Jointly, the top ten make up approximately 14% of the sample.

V and J lose 7 bases and 5 bases, and a span of 14 bases separates them. CDR1 and CDR2 were assigned from the germline V gene as SNHLY and FYNNEI. The CDR3 holds 13 amino acids from the cysteine to the phenylalanine. The DNA shown is the 39-base CDR3, in frame from base 1. Stable Graves' hyperthyroidism was defined as no progression to ophthalmopathy during 18 months of follow-up. Hyperthyroidism patients were newly diagnosed, with disease duration under 2 months, and aged 18 to 65 years. Patients with uncontrolled infections, other autoimmune diseases, pregnancy or lactation were excluded. Diagnoses were based on clinical symptoms, serum thyroxine and TRAb, thyroid ultrasound and orbital computed tomography. PBMCs were isolated from approximately 10 ml of fresh peripheral blood by Ficoll-Paque density gradient centrifugation. Total RNA was extracted with Trizol reagent, and quality was checked on an Agilent 2100 Bioanalyzer.

This specimen belongs to a study of T cells in Graves' hyperthyroidism and ophthalmopathy (dated by TCRdb to the late 2010s). Background on the whole study: Peripheral blood was sampled at the time of initial diagnosis, prior to any treatment. To identify distinguishing TCR V-J signatures, a discovery cohort of around 100 patients was used, comprising under 45 with Graves' ophthalmopathy and around 57 with stable Graves' hyperthyroidism. Whether ophthalmopathy could be predicted prospectively was tested in an independent validation cohort made up of about 20 hyperthyroidism patients plus 17 patients who later progressed to ophthalmopathy. The 95 to 100 discovery patients were divided at random into training and test sets in a 7:3 ratio. In addition, the study compared T-cell repertoires in thyroid tissue and in blood from six Graves' hyperthyroidism patients. Following sampling, methimazole starting at 30 mg daily was given to hyperthyroidism patients, and high-dose intravenous methylprednisolone was given to ophthalmopathy patients. The paper reports TCR Vbeta CDR3 sequencing of approximately 140 peripheral blood samples: 40 or so ophthalmopathy, around 80 hyperthyroidism and 17 progressor patients.

What the study reported, not specific to this receptor: Sample size was not statistically predetermined, and blinding of investigators to group allocation was not performed. A model built on a 13 V-J signature distinguished ophthalmopathy from stable hyperthyroidism, reaching 85% to 90% sensitivity and around 81% specificity in cross-validation and 80%/75% in testing. In validation, progression to ophthalmopathy was predicted by the model with around 71% sensitivity and approximately 78% specificity, a median of about 6.8 months before onset. Most expanded thyroid clonotypes (frequency above 0.001) were also detected in blood, suggesting blood repertoires may reflect thyroid immune responses.

The sequence is built from TRBV2 and TRBJ2-5, with TRBD1 as a weak D call on 6 bases. Sequencing was done on a sample of blood. This receptor was identified in a woman aged 40 to 50 with Graves' hyperthyroidism. The CDR3 protein is CASKDRQRETQYF. The bases read TGTGCCAGCAAGGACAGACAGAGGGAGACCCAGTACTTC.